The 26 T cell receptor beta chains below were found in one sample sequenced in a study of response to subunit inactivated influenza vaccine. TCRdb analysed the RT-PCR reads with MiXCR anew, one entry per CDR3 protein. The data hold hundreds of thousands of distinct CDR3 sequences, with about 14% observed a single time. Sample: PBMCs from blood, taken 14 to 15 days before vaccination. Receptor source: a man aged 50-60 years who received an inactivated influenza vaccine.

The chain joins TRBV7-8 to TRBJ1-5; D remains ambiguous. Germline V gene sequence: CDR1 SGHVS, CDR2 FQNEAQ. This CDR3 is built from 14 residues. V was shortened by 5 bases and J by 4 bases, with 12 bases between the two germline ends. Here the CDR3 DNA reads TGTGCCAGCAGCCCCGGTCGGGTGAATCAGCCCCAGCATTTT. Encoded protein: CASSPGRVNQPQHF.

This clonotype was counted a few times. The chain has TRBV7-9 and TRBJ2-1; a possible D gene is TRBD2 (5 bases). Germline CDR1 and CDR2: SEHNR and FQNEAQ (reference sequence). The CDR3 is 13 residues long. V dropped 2 bases and J dropped 16 bases, with 18 bases sitting between them. This CDR3 reads CASSLMRAERGFF. CDR3 DNA sequence: TGTGCCAGCAGCTTAATGCGGGCGGAGCGAGGCTTCTTC.

This clonotype was observed a few times. The V and J genes are TRBV25-1 and TRBJ1-1; a possible D gene is TRBD1 (5 bases). V was clipped by 6 bases and J by 1 base, with 12 bases between them. CDR3 length: 14 residues. Germline CDR1 is MGHDK and CDR2 is SYGVNS. The CDR3 region has the DNA TGTGCCAGCAGGGAGACAGCTCAGAACACTGAAGCTTTCTTT. Translation gives CASRETAQNTEAFF.

This clonotype was recorded a few times. The J gene is TRBJ2-3, the V gene TRBV20-1; 8 bases are a match to TRBD2. J gave up 0 bases and V 3 bases, and 8 bases lay outside the gene matches. The CDR3 runs 16 residues. The germline gives CDR1 DFQATT, CDR2 SNEGSKA (reference sequence). This CDR3 reads CSASLAGRGSTDTQYF. The CDR3 DNA reads as TGCAGTGCTAGTTTAGCGGGGAGGGGTAGCACAGATACGCAGTATTTT.

This clonotype came up a few times. This chain joins TRBV20-1 and TRBJ2-1; D is uncertain. V gave up 8 bases and J gave up 8 bases, with 19 bases separating them. The CDR3 contains 13 residues. The germline V gene encodes CDR1 DFQATT and CDR2 SNEGSKA (reference sequence). CDR3 in DNA: TGCAGTCTTACCCCTTGGGGTCGGGATGAGCAGTTCTTC. Protein: CSLTPWGRDEQFF.

This clonotype has a handful of counts. The chain recombines TRBV6-2 or TRBV6-3 with TRBJ1-1; 9 bases match TRBD1. The germline CDR1 and CDR2 sequences are MNHEY and SVGEGT. The CDR3 has 16 residues. The J segment lost 0 bases and the V segment lost 6 bases, leaving 8 bases of the junction unmatched. The CDR3 reads CASSPGTGSMNTEAFF. DNA of the CDR3: TGTGCCAGCAGCCCCGGGACAGGGTCCATGAACACTGAAGCTTTCTTT.

As concerns this clonotype: Germline and junction disagree at one end, which may indicate a read error. The chain couples TRBV29-1 to TRBJ2-1; D is unclear. Looked up from germline, CDR1 is SQVTM and CDR2 is ANQGSEA. This CDR3 is built from 14 residues. The CDR3 DNA is TGCAGCGTTGAAGTTTATAGCTCCTACATTGAGCAGTTCTTC. Its translation is CSVEVYSSYIEQFF.

The sample holds many counts of this clonotype. The genes are TRBV12-3 or TRBV12-4 and TRBJ2-5; 12 nucleotides agree with TRBD2. V lost 6 bases, J lost 1 base, and 12 bases stayed unmatched. The CDR3 length is 18 residues. CDR3 region: CASRSHSGTSGPQETQYF. For the CDR3, the DNA is TGTGCCAGCAGATCCCACTCCGGGACTAGCGGGCCCCAAGAGACCCAGTACTTC.

In its sample, this clonotype was seen a few times. This chain joins TRBV7-2 and TRBJ2-3; D is unresolved. Looked up from germline, CDR1 is SGHTA and CDR2 is FQGNSA. Between the trimmed V and J ends, which lost 7 bases and 5 bases, there was a span of 13 bases. This CDR3 region has 13 residues. Here the CDR3 DNA reads TGTGCCAGCACTATAAGGATGGGAGATACGCAGTATTTT. Encoded protein: CASTIRMGDTQYF.

This chain uses TRBV20-1 with TRBJ2-3, with D perhaps matching TRBD1 or TRBD2 (5 bases each). This CDR3 has 14 amino acids. Germline loops: CDR1 DFQATT, CDR2 SNEGSKA (reference sequence). Trimming took off 5 bases at V and 2 bases at J, with 14 bases between the two ends. For the CDR3, the DNA is TGCAGTGCTTCCGGGGCGGTCTCCACAGATACGCAGTATTTT. Translating it yields CSASGAVSTDTQYF.

The gene calls are TRBV20-1 and TRBJ2-3; D perhaps matches TRBD2 (6 bases). Trimming removed 6 bases at V and 2 bases at J, with 15 bases between. Germline V gene data show CDR1 as DFQATT and CDR2 as SNEGSKA (reference sequence). CDR3 size: 14 residues. CDR3 bases: TGCAGTGCGACGCCGGGACTTAACACAGATACGCAGTATTTT. Translated, it gives CSATPGLNTDTQYF.

This clonotype was found a few times. CDR3 nucleotides: TGTGCCAGCACTCCACAACAGGGGGTTATCGGGGGCTACACCTTC. Translation: CASTPQQGVIGGYTF. This rearrangement joins TRBV6-1 to TRBJ1-2, with TRBD1 identical over 8 bases. This CDR3 spans 15 amino acids. The V gene's germline CDR1 is MNHNS and CDR2 SASEGT. J lost 8 bases, V lost 7 bases, and 15 bases had no gene match.

V gene TRBV20-1 combines with J gene TRBJ2-7; possible D gene TRBD2, 5 bases. The CDR3 loop spans 18 amino acids. The V end was cut by 0 bases, the J end by 2 bases, with 23 bases between. Germline CDR1 reads DFQATT; CDR2 reads SNEGSKA (reference sequence). The CDR3 region is CSARDLAGTSNFPYEQYF. The CDR3 nucleotides read TGCAGTGCTAGAGATCTGGCAGGTACTAGTAACTTTCCCTACGAGCAGTACTTC.

This clonotype was counted between two and nine times. V gene TRBV29-1 combines with J gene TRBJ1-2; D not resolved. Germline-derived CDR1 and CDR2 are SQVTM and ANQGSEA. V lost 4 bases and J lost 2, with 5 bases in between. There are 11 residues in the CDR3. CDR3 loop: CSVVMNYGYTF. The CDR3 region has the DNA TGCAGCGTTGTGATGAACTATGGCTACACCTTC.

This rearrangement joins TRBV7-2 to TRBJ1-2, with D hard to call. CDR1 and CDR2 (germline): SGHTA, FQGNSA. Deletions cut 3 bases from V and 1 base from J, with 12 bases between. The CDR3 is made up of 15 amino acids. CDR3 sequence: CASSFAPLNNYGYTF. DNA of the CDR3: TGTGCCAGCAGCTTTGCACCGCTTAATAACTATGGCTACACCTTC.

This clonotype was found many times. The chain carries TRBV6-2 or TRBV6-3 and TRBJ2-7; unclear D gene. This CDR3 has 14 amino acids. Trimming removed 6 bases from V and 3 bases from J, with 15 bases in between. In germline, CDR1 is MNHEY, CDR2 SVGEGT. The CDR3 coding sequence is TGTGCCAGCAGCCCCGGCCTTTTCCTCTACGAGCAGTACTTC. It encodes CASSPGLFLYEQYF.

V gene TRBV5-1 combines with J gene TRBJ2-2; D possibly uses TRBD1 or TRBD2 (5 bases each). Trimming cost V 3 bases and J 3 bases, with 12 bases left between them. This CDR3 is 15 amino acids long. Germline V gives CDR1 SGHRS, CDR2 YFSETQ. CDR3 sequence: CASSSGSGDTGELFF. For the CDR3, the DNA is TGCGCCAGCAGCTCAGGGTCCGGGGACACCGGGGAGCTGTTTTTT.

This clonotype was counted many times. One end of the junction does not line up with germline, which may come from a read error. The chain links TRBV5-1 to TRBJ1-1; 9 nucleotides match TRBD1. The CDR3 runs 14 residues. Per germline, CDR1 SGHRS and CDR2 YFSETQ. The CDR3 loop is CASSPGQGNTEAFF. CDR3 in DNA: TGTGCCAGCAGCCCGGGACAGGGGAACACTGAAGCTTTCTTT. Full variable domain (missing parts from reference TRBV5-1 and TRBJ1-1): KAGVTQTPRYLIKTRGQQVTLSCSPISGHRSVSWYQQTPGQGLQFLFEYFSETQRNKGNFPGRFSGRQFSNSRSEMNVSTLELGDSALYLCASSPGQGNTEAFFGQGTRLTVV.

J is TRBJ2-3 and V is TRBV12-3 or TRBV12-4; 7 bases are shared with TRBD2. V lost 6 bases and J lost 3; bases outside the gene matches: 6. The CDR3 loop spans 14 amino acids. Here the CDR3 DNA reads TGTGCCAGCAGGCGGACTAGTAGTACAGATACGCAGTATTTT. It codes for CASRRTSSTDTQYF.

The chain employs TRBV15 and TRBJ2-5; D call uncertain. CDR1 LNHNV and CDR2 YYDKDF come from the germline V gene (reference sequence). The CDR3 has 14 residues. V was trimmed by 0 bases and J by 4 bases, leaving 9 bases between them. The CDR3: CATSREFYRETQYF. Here the CDR3 DNA reads TGTGCCACCAGCAGAGAGTTTTACAGAGAGACCCAGTACTTC.

The sample holds a few counts of this clonotype. The J gene is TRBJ2-1, the V gene TRBV19; 11 nucleotides agree with TRBD2. Germline V CDR1 and CDR2: LNHDA, SQIVND (reference sequence). This CDR3 has 17 amino acids. J gave up 1 base and V 4 bases, and 6 bases lay outside the gene matches. This CDR3 reads CASSTLGLAGSYNEQFF. DNA of the CDR3: TGTGCCAGTAGTACCCTTGGACTAGCGGGTTCCTACAATGAGCAGTTCTTC.

V gene TRBV5-1 combines with J gene TRBJ2-7, with D tentatively TRBD2 (7 bases). Germline V lookup: CDR1 SGHRS, CDR2 YFSETQ. With 2 bases removed from V and 3 bases from J, the gap between germline ends came to 12 bases. The CDR3 spans 14 residues. CDR3 sequence (DNA): TGCGCCAGCAGCTTTAGGGGGGGAGGCTACGAGCAGTACTTC. As protein: CASSFRGGGYEQYF.

This clonotype was recorded a few times. The chain combines TRBV11-1 with TRBJ2-1; 7 nucleotides agree with TRBD1. The CDR3 runs 16 residues. Trimming removed 5 bases from V and 5 bases from J; junction bases left unmatched: 12. The germline CDR1 and CDR2 sequences are SGHAT and FQDESV (reference sequence). CDR3 coding DNA: TGTGCCAGCAGCCTAGGGGGCTGGGCCAGGGACAATGAGCAGTTCTTC. Amino acid sequence: CASSLGGWARDNEQFF.

This clonotype was seen a handful of times. This chain joins TRBV6-6 and TRBJ2-7; maybe TRBD1 (6 bases). The CDR3 runs 13 residues. The ends were cut back, 5 bases at V and 7 bases at J, with 15 bases in the middle. From germline, CDR1 is MNHNY and CDR2 SVGAGI (reference sequence). The CDR3 protein is CASSVTGGDEQYF. CDR3 sequence (DNA): TGTGCCAGCAGTGTGACAGGCGGCGATGAGCAGTACTTC.

At least ten counts were recorded for this clonotype. The chain uses TRBV28 and TRBJ2-1; 10 bases map to TRBD2. This CDR3 has 17 residues. Looked up from germline, CDR1 is MDHEN and CDR2 is SYDVKM. V lost 6 bases and J lost 9; bases outside the gene matches: 17. CDR3 region: CASRPRFRLAGVVEQFF. As DNA, the CDR3 is TGTGCCAGCAGACCCCGGTTCCGGCTAGCGGGAGTAGTTGAGCAGTTCTTC.

V gene TRBV7-9 combines with J gene TRBJ2-5, with 8 nucleotides matching TRBD2. Trimming removed 5 bases from V and 2 bases from J; junction bases left unmatched: 10. The CDR3 covers 16 residues. The germline gives CDR1 SEHNR, CDR2 FQNEAQ (reference sequence). CDR3 bases: TGTGCCAGCAGCCCCTCACTAGCGGCAAAACAAGAGACCCAGTACTTC. Translated: CASSPSLAAKQETQYF.